Here is one T cell receptor beta chain with its context. This record comes from a study of cytomegalovirus exposure and HLA in healthy donors. Generated by immunoSEQ multiplex PCR, the TCRdb table keeps only in-frame clones and is missing some. The sample comprises 150,000 to 200,000 clones, about 89% of which are singletons, and 2% to 3% rests with the top ten. CDR1 and CDR2 from the germline V gene are SEHNR and FQNEAQ (reference sequence). CDR3 length equals 16 residues. Trimming took 5 bases from V and 1 from J; bases not matched to a gene: 7. The TCR was taken from a young man in good health and CMV-seropositive. This chain uses TRBV7-9 with TRBJ2-1, with 8 nucleotides matching TRBD1. Sequencing was carried out using PBMCs. CDR3 in amino acids: CASSQGQGLSYNEQFF. Written as DNA, the CDR3 is TGTGCCAGCAGCCAAGGACAGGGCTTATCCTACAATGAGCAGTTCTTC.